The 28 T cell receptor beta chains given below trace back to one sample, sequenced in a study of response to subunit inactivated influenza vaccine. TCRdb reanalysed the RT-PCR reads using MiXCR and keeps one entry per CDR3 protein. Of 550,000 to 800,000 distinct CDR3 sequences in the sample, more than 15% were seen once. Sequences were derived from PBMCs from blood, sampled 12 days after vaccination. All receptors derive from a man aged 50 to 60 who received an inactivated influenza vaccine.

This sequence joins TRBV11-2 and TRBJ1-1; D not certain. Germline-derived CDR1 and CDR2 are SGHAT and FQNNGV. CDR3 length: 12 amino acids. Trimming pared 4 bases from V and 11 bases from J, leaving 14 bases between. CDR3 region: CASSSRAPRAFF. CDR3 in DNA: TGTGCCAGCAGCTCTAGAGCCCCCAGGGCTTTCTTT.

The chain employs TRBV2 and TRBJ1-1; unclear D gene. The V gene lost 8 bases and the J gene lost 0 bases, with 13 bases spanning the gap. Germline V CDR1 and CDR2: SNHLY, FYNNEI. This CDR3 has 14 residues. CDR3 bases: TGTGCCAGCGTAAGGGATTGGCTGAACACTGAAGCTTTCTTT. Protein: CASVRDWLNTEAFF. The full variable domain, with the rest looked up from reference TRBV2 and TRBJ1-1, is EPEVTQTPSHQVTQMGQEVILRCVPISNHLYFYWYRQILGQKVEFLVSFYNNEISEKSEIFDDQFSVERPDGSNFTLKIRSTKLEDSAMYFCASVRDWLNTEAFFGQGTRLTVV.

Only a few counts were recorded for this clonotype. The chain uses TRBV7-9 and TRBJ2-7; TRBD2 matches 9 bases. Germline values: CDR1 SEHNR, CDR2 FQNEAQ (reference sequence). The CDR3 sequence is 14 residues long. V lost 3 bases to trimming and J lost 3 bases; unmatched junction nucleotides: 3. In nucleotides, the CDR3 is TGTGCCAGCAGCTTTAGCGGGAGTTTCTACGAGCAGTACTTC. It encodes CASSFSGSFYEQYF.

The chain has TRBV4-3 and TRBJ1-1; D is possibly TRBD1 (5 bases). V was clipped by 0 bases and J by 3 bases, with 11 bases between them. Germline CDR1 is LGHNA and CDR2 is YSLEER. This CDR3 spans 15 amino acids. CDR3 nucleotides: TGCGCCAGCAGCCAAGAAGGCGGGGGGTACACTGAAGCTTTCTTT. Amino acids: CASSQEGGGYTEAFF.

The chain uses TRBV6-2 or TRBV6-3 and TRBJ2-7; D remains unclear. From germline, CDR1 is MNHEY and CDR2 SVGEGT. Trimming took 6 bases from V and 3 from J, leaving 15 bases between them. CDR3 length: 14 residues. This chain's CDR3 is CASSSDPGGYEQYF. The CDR3 DNA follows: TGTGCCAGCAGCTCAGACCCCGGTGGCTACGAGCAGTACTTC.

This clonotype was counted only a few times. This sequence joins TRBV5-1 and TRBJ2-7, with D perhaps matching TRBD1 (6 bases). Germline CDR1 is SGHRS and CDR2 is YFSETQ. V was clipped by 0 bases and J by 7 bases, with 20 bases between them. The CDR3 is 16 residues long. As DNA, the CDR3 is TGCGCCAGCAGCTTGGCGGACTTACGGCGAGGGGGAGAGCAGTACTTC. Protein sequence: CASSLADLRRGGEQYF.

This clonotype was observed a few times. The chain recombines TRBV12-3 or TRBV12-4 with TRBJ2-3; D not resolved. V lost 3 bases and J 7 bases, leaving 8 bases between the germline ends. The length of the CDR3 is 12 residues. The DNA for the CDR3 is TGTGCCAGCAGTTTCGGGCTCTATACGCAGTATTTT. Amino acids: CASSFGLYTQYF.

As to this clonotype: The junction and the germline gene differ at one end; a read error may be behind it. This chain joins TRBV4-3 and TRBJ1-4; tentatively, D is TRBD1 (6 bases). From germline, CDR1 is LGHNA and CDR2 YSLEER. The CDR3 has 15 amino acids. CDR3 in amino acids: CASCQGQGHNEKLFF. The CDR3 coding sequence is TGCGCCAGCTGCCAAGGGCAGGGGCATAATGAAAAACTGTTTTTT.

This clonotype was picked up one time. The chain recombines TRBV3-1 with TRBJ2-5; TRBD2 is a possible D gene (5 bases). Germline assignment: CDR1 LGHDT and CDR2 YNNKEL (reference sequence). The V end lost 0 bases, the J end lost 3 bases, and 14 bases lay between the germline ends. This CDR3 comprises 16 residues. CDR3 nucleotide sequence: TGTGCCAGCAGCCAAGAGTTACTAGAAGGTAAAGAGACCCAGTACTTC. Translated: CASSQELLEGKETQYF.

This clonotype was counted a few times. The chain links TRBV7-2 to TRBJ2-5, with D maybe TRBD1 (5 bases). The germline V and J ends were trimmed by 5 bases and 1 base, with 14 bases remaining between them. The CDR3 has 15 amino acids. The germline V gene has CDR1 SGHTA and CDR2 FQGNSA. The CDR3 sequence is CASSQQAFSQETQYF. The CDR3 bases are TGTGCCAGCAGCCAACAGGCGTTCTCCCAAGAGACCCAGTACTTC. The variable domain in full, with the rest retrieved from reference TRBV7-2 and TRBJ2-5, is GAGVSQSPSNKVTEKGKDVELRCDPISGHTALYWYRQSLGQGLEFLIYFQGNSAPDKSGLPSDRFSAERTGGSVSTLTIQRTQQEDSAVYLCASSQQAFSQETQYFGPGTRLLVL.

V and J are TRBV7-2 and TRBJ2-7; D call uncertain. The CDR3 contains 11 residues. V lost 9 bases and J 0 bases, leaving 6 bases between the germline ends. The germline gives CDR1 SGHTA, CDR2 FQGNSA. The CDR3, as DNA: TGTGCCAGTGAAAGCTCCTACGAGCAGTACTTC. The encoded protein is CASESSYEQYF.

V is TRBV11-1 and J is TRBJ1-3; 9 bases are a match to TRBD1. V lost 5 bases and J lost 1; bases outside the gene matches: 12. Germline V gene data show CDR1 as SGHAT and CDR2 as FQDESV (reference sequence). This CDR3 is built from 18 residues. The CDR3 protein is CASSRRDREILSGNTIYF. The CDR3 region has the DNA TGTGCCAGCAGCCGGCGGGACAGGGAGATTCTTTCTGGAAACACCATATATTTT.

This clonotype has only a few counts. The V gene is TRBV7-6, the J gene TRBJ2-1; TRBD1 is a possible D gene (6 bases). The length of the CDR3 is 15 residues. Germline CDR1 is SGHVS and CDR2 is FNYEAQ. Trimming pared 2 bases from V and 10 bases from J, leaving 18 bases between. The DNA of the CDR3 is TGTGCCAGCAGCTTACGGAACAGGGCTTTACAAGAGCAGTTCTTC. Translated: CASSLRNRALQEQFF.

The genes are TRBV2 and TRBJ2-3, with a tentative D call TRBD2 (5 bases). The length of the CDR3 is 12 residues. Trimming pared 7 bases from V and 8 bases from J, leaving 13 bases between. Looked up from germline, CDR1 is SNHLY and CDR2 is FYNNEI. The CDR3 nucleotides read TGTGCCAGCAAAAGCGGTAAAAGTACGCAGTATTTT. It is translated as CASKSGKSTQYF. Variable domain in full (rest from reference TRBV2 and TRBJ2-3): EPEVTQTPSHQVTQMGQEVILRCVPISNHLYFYWYRQILGQKVEFLVSFYNNEISEKSEIFDDQFSVERPDGSNFTLKIRSTKLEDSAMYFCASKSGKSTQYFGPGTRLTVL.

The gene calls are TRBV6-2 or TRBV6-3 and TRBJ2-1, with a tentative D call TRBD1 (5 bases). The CDR3 has 14 residues. Looked up from germline, CDR1 is MNHEY and CDR2 is SVGEGT. V was shortened by 5 bases and J by 6 bases, with 14 bases between the two germline ends. The CDR3 nucleotides read TGTGCCAGCAGTCGACAGAATAAAGGCAATGAGCAGTTCTTC. Its translation is CASSRQNKGNEQFF.

The rearrangement uses TRBV7-2 and TRBJ1-1; possible D gene TRBD1, 5 bases. V lost 1 base and J lost 6, with 15 bases in between. This CDR3 has 15 amino acids. The germline CDR1 and CDR2 sequences are SGHTA and FQGNSA. The CDR3 loop is CASSLVGQGESEAFF. The CDR3 DNA reads TGTGCCAGCAGCTTAGTAGGGCAGGGTGAATCTGAAGCTTTCTTT.

The gene calls are TRBV4-1 and TRBJ2-5; the match to TRBD1 covers 10 bases. Unmatched junction bases numbered 8, after V lost 2 bases and J lost 2 bases. Germline V lookup: CDR1 MGHRA, CDR2 YSYEKL. The CDR3 is 17 residues long. The CDR3 nucleotides are TGCGCCAGCAGCCAACGCTCGCCGGGACAGGGGCAAGAGACCCAGTACTTC. Translated, it gives CASSQRSPGQGQETQYF.

The table lists this clonotype with a few counts. The V and J genes are TRBV7-9 and TRBJ1-6; 8 bases match TRBD1. The CDR3 runs 15 residues. J lost 6 bases, V lost 1 base, and 2 bases had no gene match. The V gene's germline CDR1 is SEHNR and CDR2 FQNEAQ (reference sequence). This chain's CDR3 is CASSLETGGNSPLHF. CDR3 coding DNA: TGTGCCAGCAGCTTAGAAACAGGGGGTAATTCACCCCTCCACTTT.

This clonotype was observed many times. The gene calls are TRBV4-3 and TRBJ2-3, with 13 bases that match TRBD2. CDR3 length: 20 residues. V lost 0 bases to trimming and J lost 3 bases; unmatched junction nucleotides: 12. Per the germline V gene, CDR1 is LGHNA and CDR2 is YSLEER. The CDR3 here is CASSQDLVTSGRSGTDTQYF. As DNA, the CDR3 is TGCGCCAGCAGCCAAGATCTGGTGACTAGCGGGAGGTCGGGAACAGATACGCAGTATTTT.

V is TRBV19 and J is TRBJ2-1, with TRBD1 identical over 8 bases. Germline V gives CDR1 LNHDA, CDR2 SQIVND (reference sequence). Germline trimming cut 7 bases from V and 1 base from J; bases unmatched to any gene: 9. The CDR3 covers 16 residues. The CDR3 protein is CASNAQQGVSYNEQFF. Written as DNA, the CDR3 is TGTGCCAGTAACGCACAACAGGGGGTTTCCTACAATGAGCAGTTCTTC. Full variable domain (outside the CDR3, taken from reference TRBV19 and TRBJ2-1): DGGITQSPKYLFRKEGQNVTLSCEQNLNHDAMYWYRQDPGQGLRLIYYSQIVNDFQKGDIAEGYSVSREKKESFPLTVTSAQKNPTAFYLCASNAQQGVSYNEQFFGPGTRLTVL.

This clonotype was counted only a few times. This chain uses TRBV6-1 with TRBJ2-7, with 7 bases fitting TRBD1. Germline-derived CDR1 and CDR2 are MNHNS and SASEGT. The CDR3 runs to 16 residues. V trimming: 5 bases; J trimming: 5 bases; junction bases outside the gene matches: 15. The CDR3 bases are TGTGCCAGCAGTACCTCTCACAGGGGATCGATACACGAGCAGTACTTC. This encodes CASSTSHRGSIHEQYF.

The CDR3 reads CASSSGEEWLEQFF. CDR3 DNA sequence: TGCGCCAGCAGCTCCGGCGAGGAGTGGTTAGAGCAGTTCTTC. The rearrangement links TRBV5-1 to TRBJ2-1; D not resolved. Looked up from germline, CDR1 is SGHRS and CDR2 is YFSETQ. V was cut by 3 bases and J by 10 bases, with 17 bases left in between. The length of the CDR3 is 14 residues.

The rearrangement joins TRBV3-1 to TRBJ2-3; possibly TRBD2 for D (5 bases). Germline-derived CDR1 and CDR2 are LGHDT and YNNKEL (reference sequence). Trimming left V 4 bases short and J 4 bases short, with 15 bases between. The CDR3 contains 15 residues. The CDR3 region is CASSREASSADTQYF. CDR3 nucleotide sequence: TGTGCCAGCAGCCGGGAAGCTAGCTCCGCAGATACGCAGTATTTT.

The chain combines TRBV6-2 or TRBV6-3 with TRBJ2-3; D is ambiguous. CDR1 and CDR2 from the germline V gene are MNHEY and SVGEGT. There are 15 residues in the CDR3. V lost 0 bases to trimming and J lost 6 bases, with 13 bases between them. In DNA, the CDR3 is TGTGCCAGCAGTTACTCGCCGACGACTTTGGATACGCAGTATTTT. It is translated as CASSYSPTTLDTQYF.

The chain has TRBV11-2 and TRBJ2-7; 12 bases align to TRBD2. The CDR3 runs 18 residues. Per the germline V gene, CDR1 is SGHAT and CDR2 is FQNNGV. Unmatched junction bases numbered 11, after V lost 5 bases and J lost 0 bases. The CDR3 spells CASSDSFGLAGSSYEQYF. The CDR3 DNA follows: TGTGCCAGCAGCGACAGCTTTGGACTAGCGGGGTCCTCCTACGAGCAGTACTTC.

This clonotype appeared a few times. The chain employs TRBV5-6 and TRBJ1-2; D unclear. From germline, CDR1 is SGHDT and CDR2 YYEEEE. Trimming took off 0 bases at V and 0 bases at J, with 9 bases between the two ends. CDR3 size: 15 residues. As DNA, the CDR3 is TGTGCCAGCAGCTTGGGCCCGAAGACTAACTATGGCTACACCTTC. This gives the protein CASSLGPKTNYGYTF.

CDR3 nucleotides: TGTGCCAGCAGCATGGGACAGGCACACGGCTACACCTTC. Its translation: CASSMGQAHGYTF. The chain carries TRBV5-5 and TRBJ1-2, with 8 positions matching TRBD1. The V and J ends lost 4 bases and 8 bases, in that order; junction bases with no gene match: 7. The germline V gene has CDR1 SGHKS and CDR2 YYEKEE (reference sequence). The CDR3 length is 13 residues.

V is TRBV12-3 or TRBV12-4 and J is TRBJ2-7, with 8 nucleotides matching TRBD1. This CDR3 spans 15 amino acids. V shed 2 bases, J shed 5 bases, and the junction held 8 bases outside the gene matches. CDR3 bases: TGTGCCAGCAGTTTATTCAGGGGGCGCGCCGACGAGCAGTACTTC. The encoded protein is CASSLFRGRADEQYF.